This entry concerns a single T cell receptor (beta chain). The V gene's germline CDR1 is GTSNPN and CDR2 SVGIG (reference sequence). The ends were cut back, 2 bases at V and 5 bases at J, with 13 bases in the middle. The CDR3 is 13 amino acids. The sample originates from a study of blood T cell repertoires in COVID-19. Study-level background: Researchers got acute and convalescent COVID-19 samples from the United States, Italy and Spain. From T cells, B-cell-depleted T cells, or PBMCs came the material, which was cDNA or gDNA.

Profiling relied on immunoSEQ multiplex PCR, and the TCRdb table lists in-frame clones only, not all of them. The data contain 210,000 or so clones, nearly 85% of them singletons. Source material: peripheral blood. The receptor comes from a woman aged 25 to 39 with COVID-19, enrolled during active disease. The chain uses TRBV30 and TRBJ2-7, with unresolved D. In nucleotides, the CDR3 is TGTGCCTGGAGTAGGCCTAGAAGCCACGAGCAGTACTTC. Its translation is CAWSRPRSHEQYF.